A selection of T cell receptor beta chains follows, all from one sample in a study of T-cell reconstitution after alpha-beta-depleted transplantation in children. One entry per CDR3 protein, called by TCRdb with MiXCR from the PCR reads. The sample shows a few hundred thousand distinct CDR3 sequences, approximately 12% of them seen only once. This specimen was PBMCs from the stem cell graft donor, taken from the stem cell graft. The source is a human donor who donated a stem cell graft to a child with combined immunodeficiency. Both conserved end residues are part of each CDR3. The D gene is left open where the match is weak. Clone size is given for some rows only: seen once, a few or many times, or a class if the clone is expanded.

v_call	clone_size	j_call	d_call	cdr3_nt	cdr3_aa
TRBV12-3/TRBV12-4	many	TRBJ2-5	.	TGTGCCAGCAACAAGGACAGATGGGAGACCCAGTACTTC	CASNKDRWETQYF
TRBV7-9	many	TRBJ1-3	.	TGTGCCAGCAGCTCTTCCTCGGGAAACACCATATATTTT	CASSSSSGNTIYF
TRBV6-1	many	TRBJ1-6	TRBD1	TGTGCCAGCAGTGCCCCCCGGGGGAGGACAGGGGCTTCACCCCTCCACTTT	CASSAPRGRTGASPLHF
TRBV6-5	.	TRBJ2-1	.	TGTGCCAGCAGTTACTCGGGTGGGGACGGCTCCTACAATGAGCAGTTCTTC	CASSYSGGDGSYNEQFF
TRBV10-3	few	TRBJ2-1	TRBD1	TGTGCCATCAGTAGCACCGGACAGGACAATGAGCAGTTCTTC	CAISSTGQDNEQFF
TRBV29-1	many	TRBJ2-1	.	TGCAGCATTCGTGGAGCGGGACAATCAGTTGAGCAGTTCTTC	CSIRGAGQSVEQFF
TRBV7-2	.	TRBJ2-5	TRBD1	TGTGCCAGCAGCATCTGGACAGGGTCGCAGGAGACCCAGTACTTC	CASSIWTGSQETQYF
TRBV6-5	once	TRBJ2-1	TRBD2	TGTGCCAGCAGTTACTCGGGACTAGCGGGGGGGTCTCCCTACAATGAGCAGTTCTTC	CASSYSGLAGGSPYNEQFF
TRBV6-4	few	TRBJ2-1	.	TGTGCCAGCAGTGAATTTACCGGAGGCTCCTACAATGAGCAGTTCTTC	CASSEFTGGSYNEQFF
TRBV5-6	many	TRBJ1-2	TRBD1	TGTGCCAGCAGCTGGGACAGGGAGTATGAGGGCTACACCTTC	CASSWDREYEGYTF
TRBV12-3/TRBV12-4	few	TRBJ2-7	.	TGTGCCAGCAGCTGGACCATCAAATCCGTTTACGAGCAGTACTTC	CASSWTIKSVYEQYF
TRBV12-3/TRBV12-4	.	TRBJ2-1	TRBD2	TGTGCCAGCAGACCCGGACTAGCGGGAGTCCCGACCCTGGATGAGCAGTTCTTC	CASRPGLAGVPTLDEQFF
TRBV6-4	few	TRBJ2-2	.	TGTGCCAGCAGTGACTCTTGGCGGGAAGGCACCGGGGAGCTGTTTTTT	CASSDSWREGTGELFF
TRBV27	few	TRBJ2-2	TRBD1	TGTGCCAGCAGTTTCCTAAGAGACAGGGGGCGCACCGGGGAGCTGTTTTTT	CASSFLRDRGRTGELFF
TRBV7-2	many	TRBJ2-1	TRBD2	TGTGCCAGCAGCTTATGGTTTTCTAGCGGGAGGGTTGATGAGCAGTTCTTC	CASSLWFSSGRVDEQFF
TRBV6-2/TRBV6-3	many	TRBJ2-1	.	TGTGCCAGCAGGCCTTATAGTCCCTCCTACAATGAGCAGTTCTTC	CASRPYSPSYNEQFF
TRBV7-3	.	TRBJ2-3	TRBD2	TGTGCCAGCAGAAAAGGACTAGCGGGAGCGGGGGATACGCAGTATTTT	CASRKGLAGAGDTQYF
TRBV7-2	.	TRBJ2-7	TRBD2	TGTGCCAGCAGCTTAGCCTCTAAGGGGACTAGCTCCTACGAGCAGTACTTC	CASSLASKGTSSYEQYF